Reported below is one T cell receptor (beta chain). Its antigen is not known. Libraries were prepared by immunoSEQ multiplex PCR; TCRdb keeps only in-frame clonotypes and omits some of them. This table holds about 88,000 clones, 80% to 90% found once. Time point in this sample: baseline pretreatment blood. Sample treatment: 15 Gy SBRT to primary tumor, nephrectomy 4 weeks later. The data are from a study of radiation and T cells in renal cell carcinoma. General observations from the study: In blood, top tumor clones expanded by 2 weeks, shrinking by 4.

The CDR3 sequence is 16 residues long. Losses at the gene ends were 2 bases for V and 3 bases for J; bases not matched to a gene: 6. The V gene's germline CDR1 is WNHNN and CDR2 SYGVQD (reference sequence). Here the sequenced sample was blood, taken from a patient whose treatment included radiotherapy and nephrectomy. The rearrangement joins TRBV10-1 to TRBJ2-3, with 9 bases lining up with TRBD2. The sequence was obtained from a man in his fifties with renal cell carcinoma. As DNA, the CDR3 is TGCGCCAGCAGTGAGCCTAGCGGGGTTGGTACAGATACGCAGTATTTT. This encodes CASSEPSGVGTDTQYF.